This is a list of T cell receptor beta chains from one sample in a study of pediatric ulcerative colitis. TCRdb's copy holds only in-frame clones and misses some; the assay was immunoSEQ multiplex PCR. Among tens of thousands of clones listed, 55% to 85% were seen once. The sample taken for sequencing was gut tissue. Source of these receptors: a boy aged 5-17 years with severe ulcerative colitis. The conserved cysteine and the conserved F or W are not part of the CDR3 here.

V gene,J gene,CDR3 protein
TRBV19,TRBJ2-1,ASTSGNEQF
TRBV6-5,TRBJ2-7,ASSYNSFYEQY
TRBV5-1,TRBJ2-7,ATETPRTYEQY
TRBV19,TRBJ1-2,ASSKGASRDGYT
TRBV7-6,TRBJ1-5,ASSLNSNQPQH
TRBV6-6,TRBJ2-5,ARSPKWEKETQY
TRBV29-1,TRBJ1-2,SVEGDFYGYT
TRBV7-2,TRBJ2-1,ASSITRAYNEQF
TRBV7-9,TRBJ2-3,ASSLVGQGADTQY
TRBV7-3,TRBJ2-3,ASRLGVGMTDTQY
TRBV29-1,TRBJ2-3,STGTSGRASADTQY
TRBV18,TRBJ2-3,ASSPTDTQY
TRBV7-9,TRBJ2-3,ASSVRTLDTQY
TRBV27,TRBJ2-1,ASSLTGYNEQF
TRBV2,TRBJ1-5,ASSDLGQFSSNQPQH
TRBV6-1,TRBJ1-1,ASSARGTEAF
TRBV11-2,TRBJ2-7,ASSDTSYEQY
TRBV10-3,TRBJ2-3,AISPGTSGSRADTQY
TRBV5-4,TRBJ1-4,ASSLGPNEKLF
TRBV11-3,TRBJ2-2,ASTSAGVGFGGELF
TRBV13,TRBJ2-5,ASSPGPRKETQY
TRBV7-9,TRBJ2-6,ASSLGTGLPGANVLT
TRBV4-1,TRBJ2-2,ASSQEASGSFGELF
TRBV5-5,TRBJ2-5,ASSLAREETQY
TRBV6-6,TRBJ2-7,ASSYSGRGVYEQY
TRBV10-1,TRBJ2-3,ASSASGTGTQY
TRBV7-9,TRBJ2-1,ASSLTGTIGEQF